This is a list of T cell receptor beta chains from one sample in a study of T cell repertoires in cytomegalovirus infection. Their target antigens are unknown. One entry per CDR3 protein, called by TCRdb with MiXCR from the reads. The repertoire holds around 750,000 distinct CDR3 sequences, with approximately 29% as singletons. The input for sequencing was cultured CD8+ T cells from PBMCs, taken from culture after CMV antigen stimulation. These receptors were collected from a human donor in good health (CMV status not recorded). Some clones in this sample may be carry-over from other donors' samples. CDR3s include the opening cysteine and the closing phenylalanine or tryptophan. The D gene is left open where the match is weak. Clone size is given for some rows only: seen once, a few or many times, or a class if the clone is expanded.

>.|12|TRBJ2-7|TRBV2|.
CASNIGRYEQYF
TGTGCCAGCAATATTGGTCGTTACGAGCAGTACTTC
>.|15|TRBJ2-1|TRBV5-8|few
CASSRLEEGVGEQFF
TGTGCCAGCAGCCGCCTAGAGGAAGGGGTGGGAGAGCAGTTCTTC
>.|14|TRBJ2-2|TRBV7-9|many
CASSLVGATGELFF
TGTGCCAGCAGCTTAGTAGGGGCCACCGGGGAGCTGTTTTTT
>.|15|TRBJ2-1|TRBV4-3|.
CASSQGRQARNEQFF
TGCGCCAGCAGCCAGGGACGCCAGGCCCGGAATGAGCAGTTCTTC
>.|16|TRBJ1-2|TRBV7-9|few
CASSLGVARGGPGYTF
TGTGCCAGCAGCTTAGGAGTCGCCCGGGGCGGTCCCGGCTACACCTTC
>.|14|TRBJ2-1|TRBV4-1|.
CASSQIWTKGEQFF
TGCGCCAGCAGCCAGATATGGACTAAGGGAGAGCAGTTCTTC
>.|14|TRBJ2-5|TRBV12-3/TRBV12-4|.
CASSLGAAQETQYF
TGTGCCAGCAGTTTAGGGGCAGCACAAGAGACCCAGTACTTC
>.|13|TRBJ1-5|TRBV7-2|.
CASSLNYDQPQHF
TGTGCCAGCAGCTTGAATTACGATCAGCCCCAGCATTTT
>TRBD2|17|TRBJ2-5|TRBV27|few
CASSLLASGGAAETQYF
TGTGCCAGCAGTTTATTGGCTAGCGGGGGGGCCGCGGAGACCCAGTACTTC
>.|17|TRBJ2-3|TRBV5-1|few
CASSLGYSSANGDTQYF
TGCGCCAGCAGCTTGGGCTACTCTAGCGCCAATGGTGATACGCAGTATTTT
>TRBD1|15|TRBJ2-2|TRBV7-6|.
CASNIQGANTGELFF
TGTGCCAGCAACATACAGGGGGCGAACACCGGGGAGCTGTTTTTT
>TRBD2|16|TRBJ2-2|TRBV11-3|few
CASSLRAGGNTGELFF
TGTGCCAGCAGCTTAAGAGCGGGGGGGAACACCGGGGAGCTGTTTTTT
>.|13|TRBJ2-7|TRBV12-3/TRBV12-4|.
CASSFQGTNEQYF
TGTGCCAGCAGTTTTCAGGGGACCAACGAGCAGTACTTC
>TRBD1|15|TRBJ2-2|TRBV10-3|many
CAIWTGQGENGELFF
TGTGCCATCTGGACTGGACAGGGGGAAAACGGGGAGCTGTTTTTT
>.|15|TRBJ1-2|TRBV5-5|.
CASTTVPDSIWGYTF
TGTGCCAGCACCACCGTGCCGGACTCAATATGGGGCTACACCTTC
>.|13|TRBJ1-1|TRBV27|.
CASSSWDIAEAFF
TGTGCCAGCAGTTCTTGGGACATAGCTGAAGCTTTCTTT
>.|15|TRBJ1-1|TRBV18|.
CASSIYEQMNTEAFF
TGTGCCAGCTCAATTTATGAGCAAATGAACACTGAAGCTTTCTTT
>.|14|TRBJ1-4|TRBV28|.
CASSSGYVDEKLFF
TGTGCCAGCAGTTCGGGGTACGTGGATGAAAAACTGTTTTTT
>.|14|TRBJ2-4|TRBV5-4|.
CASSLTGLKNIQYF
TGTGCCAGCAGCCTTACAGGGCTCAAAAACATTCAGTACTTC
>TRBD1|18|TRBJ2-1|TRBV5-5|.
CVSSLGGQGLSSYDEQFF
TGTGTCAGCAGCTTGGGAGGACAGGGTCTTAGCTCCTACGATGAGCAGTTCTTC
>.|14|TRBJ1-5|TRBV12-3/TRBV12-4|many
CASSSRVFNQPQHF
TGTGCCAGCAGTTCCCGGGTGTTCAATCAGCCCCAGCATTTT
>.|15|TRBJ2-2|TRBV7-6|many
CASSLAASNTGELFF
TGTGCCAGCAGCTTAGCGGCTTCCAACACCGGGGAGCTGTTTTTT
>TRBD2|16|TRBJ2-2|TRBV7-6|many
CASSLGTSGNTGELFF
TGTGCCAGCAGCTTAGGGACTAGCGGAAACACCGGGGAGCTGTTTTTT
>.|12|TRBJ2-2|TRBV4-1|.
CASSPTYGELFF
TGCGCCAGCAGTCCGACATACGGGGAGCTGTTTTTT
>TRBD1|14|TRBJ2-4|TRBV12-3/TRBV12-4|.
CASSFGTGENIQYF
TGTGCCAGCAGTTTTGGGACAGGGGAGAACATTCAGTACTTC
>.|10|TRBJ2-3|TRBV12-3/TRBV12-4|few
CASTADTQYF
TGTGCCAGCACGGCAGATACGCAGTATTTT
>.|12|TRBJ1-6|TRBV19|.
CASSPVNSPLHF
TGTGCCAGTAGCCCAGTCAATTCACCCCTCCACTTT
>.|14|TRBJ1-1|TRBV6-1|few
CASSEGLGHPEAFF
TGTGCCAGCAGTGAAGGTTTGGGGCACCCTGAAGCTTTCTTT
>.|12|TRBJ2-1|TRBV7-9|.
CASGDLNNEQFF
TGTGCCAGCGGGGACCTAAACAATGAGCAGTTCTTC
>.|15|TRBJ2-1|TRBV7-9|many
CASSLGQGLYNEQFF
TGTGCCAGCAGCTTAGGGCAGGGCTTATACAATGAGCAGTTCTTC
>.|14|TRBJ2-6|TRBV6-1|.
CATQRGVGANVLTF
TGTGCCACTCAAAGGGGCGTGGGGGCCAACGTCCTGACTTTC
>.|13|TRBJ2-5|TRBV7-8|many
CASSLDSTETQYF
TGTGCCAGCAGCTTAGACAGTACAGAGACCCAGTACTTC
>.|15|TRBJ1-2|TRBV6-5|.
CASSPRAPAHYGYTF
TGTGCCAGCAGCCCCCGGGCCCCGGCCCACTATGGCTACACCTTC
>.|17|TRBJ2-1|TRBV4-1|.
CASSQEDVSDPYNEQFF
TGCGCCAGCAGCCAAGAGGACGTCTCTGATCCCTACAATGAGCAGTTCTTC
>.|13|TRBJ2-7|TRBV7-2|many
CASSWDNVGEQYF
TGTGCCAGCAGCTGGGACAATGTCGGCGAGCAGTACTTC
>.|13|TRBJ2-5|TRBV6-2/TRBV6-3|.
CASSYRTRETQYF
TGTGCCAGCAGTTACAGGACCCGGGAGACCCAGTACTTC
>.|16|TRBJ1-5|TRBV7-2|.
CASSLTAGTFNQPQHF
TGTGCCAGCAGCCTGACGGCGGGAACCTTCAATCAGCCCCAGCATTTT
>TRBD2|16|TRBJ2-2|TRBV7-6|.
CDSSLIESGDTGELFF
TGTGACAGCAGCTTAATCGAGAGCGGGGACACCGGGGAGCTGTTTTTT
>.|13|TRBJ1-5|TRBV27|many
CASSLSRDQPQHF
TGTGCCAGCAGTTTATCAAGGGATCAGCCCCAGCATTTT
>.|12|TRBJ1-5|TRBV19|.
CASSIGWQPQHF
TGTGCCAGTAGTATAGGCTGGCAGCCCCAGCATTTT
>TRBD2|15|TRBJ2-1|TRBV6-2/TRBV6-3|few
CASSWAGGAYNEQFF
TGTGCCAGCAGTTGGGCGGGGGGCGCCTACAATGAGCAGTTCTTC
>.|14|TRBJ2-1|TRBV12-3/TRBV12-4|.
CASSLALAYNEQFF
TGTGCCAGCAGTTTAGCGCTGGCTTACAATGAGCAGTTCTTC
>TRBD2|18|TRBJ2-5|TRBV7-6|few
CASSLAPGTSARREAQYF
TGTGCCAGCAGCTTAGCCCCCGGGACTAGCGCTAGAAGAGAGGCCCAGTACTTC
>.|16|TRBJ1-5|TRBV6-2/TRBV6-3|.
CASSQTGDYSNQPQHF
TGTGCCAGCAGTCAGACAGGAGACTATAGCAATCAGCCCCAGCATTTT
>.|15|TRBJ1-2|TRBV28|few
CASTQEGSRNYGYTF
TGTGCCAGCACCCAAGAGGGCAGTAGGAACTATGGCTACACCTTC
>.|16|TRBJ2-1|TRBV12-3/TRBV12-4|few
CASSLPRNSHYNEQFF
TGTGCCAGCAGTCTCCCCAGGAACAGCCACTACAATGAGCAGTTCTTC
>TRBD1|15|TRBJ1-4|TRBV7-9|few
CASSFWTGEGEKLFF
TGTGCCAGCAGCTTCTGGACAGGGGAGGGGGAAAAACTGTTTTTT
>.|14|TRBJ2-2|TRBV6-1|.
CASSQGTYTGELFF
TGTGCCAGCAGTCAGGGGACCTACACCGGGGAGCTGTTTTTT
>TRBD2|15|TRBJ2-1|TRBV25-1|few
CASSEGLAGGLPEFF
TGTGCCAGCAGTGAAGGACTAGCGGGGGGGCTTCCCGAGTTCTTC
>TRBD1|14|TRBJ2-1|TRBV29-1|.
CSVSGGTAYNEQFF
TGCAGCGTTTCAGGGGGTACAGCCTACAATGAGCAGTTCTTC
>TRBD1|19|TRBJ2-3|TRBV20-1|.
CSARSYGTGDMLRRNTQYF
TGCAGTGCTAGATCTTACGGGACAGGGGACATGTTGAGGAGGAATACGCAGTATTTT